This T cell receptor (gamma chain) stems from a study of Vδ1+ human thymocytes. After alphabeta T cell depletion, CD3+ Vdelta1+ Vdelta2- thymocytes were sorted. About this clone: What it binds is not known.

Study-level points and caveats: Despite high sort purity, roughly 18% of thymic T cell receptor delta sequences were Vdelta2. Highly polyclonal TRG and TRD repertoires with Gaussian CDR3 length distributions appeared in thymus.

V gave up 2 bases and J gave up 16 bases; unmatched junction bases: 10. Germline CDR1 is VENAVY and CDR2 is YDSYNSRV. The length of the CDR3 is 12 residues. RNA was extracted from the cells and then reverse transcribed. The CDR3 regions were amplified by multiplex PCR from V-gene primers to a constant-region primer. TCRdb re-called the multiplex PCR reads through CATT. The sample has about 27,000 gamma-chain clones, around 18% seen once. This TCR derives from a boy under two years old who had congenital heart surgery. Input material: Vdelta1+ gamma-delta thymocytes from the thymus. As for subset: FACS-sorted CD3+ TCRalphabeta- TCRVdelta1+ TCRVdelta2- thymocytes. The V gene is TRGV8, the J gene TRGJP2. As DNA, the CDR3 is TGTGCCACCTGGGATACGATGCGGACCAAGACGTTT. Translation: CATWDTMRTKTF.